These 10 T cell receptor beta chains originate from one sample sequenced in a study of OX40 agonist ivuxolimab in advanced cancers. The method behind the library was the immunoSEQ multiplex PCR assay. TCRdb stores this immuneACCESS table with in-frame sequences only. Part of the clones is absent; in the studies checked, under half of the shortfall reflects unresolved V genes, and no reason is known for the rest. The sample table records about 90,000 clones; approximately 88% of these occur just once. Approximately 1.5% of the sample belongs to the ten largest clones. The specimen was CD4+ or CD8+ T cells sorted from blood, collected in a trial of the OX40 agonist ivuxolimab. The receptor source for this set is an adult with an advanced solid tumor such as melanoma, head and neck, liver or kidney cancer.

Only one count was recorded for this clone. The chain recombines TRBV7-3 with TRBJ2-2; possibly TRBD1 or TRBD2 for D (5 bases each). This CDR3 region has 17 residues. Trimming pared 4 bases from V and 6 bases from J, leaving 21 bases between. Germline V gene sequence: CDR1 SGHTA, CDR2 FQGTGA. CDR3 sequence (DNA): TGTGCCAGCAGCTCCTCGGGGCTCGACTATGGGGCCGGGGAGCTGTTTTTT. Amino acids: CASSSSGLDYGAGELFF.

The CDR3 sequence: CASSTGTQSDTQYF. CDR3 sequence (DNA): TGTGCCAGTAGTACCGGGACGCAGTCAGATACGCAGTATTTT. V and J are TRBV19 and TRBJ2-3; D could derive from TRBD1 or TRBD2 (5 bases each). Trimming shortened V by 4 bases and J by 4 bases, and 12 bases separated the two germline ends. Germline V lookup: CDR1 LNHDA, CDR2 SQIVND (reference sequence). CDR3 length equals 14 residues.

The chain uses TRBV7-2 and TRBJ1-2, with 8 bases matching TRBD1. Per the germline V gene, CDR1 is SGHTA and CDR2 is FQGNSA. The CDR3 totals 16 residues. Trimming took 4 bases from V and 5 from J; bases not matched to a gene: 12. The CDR3 sequence: CASSSTGQGSVYGYTF. CDR3 coding DNA: TGTGCCAGCAGCTCGACCGGACAGGGCTCGGTGTATGGCTACACCTTC.

This clone was found once. The chain is built from TRBV6-5 and TRBJ1-4; D possibly corresponds to TRBD1 (6 bases). The V end lost 6 bases, the J end lost 7 bases, and 15 bases lay between the germline ends. Germline CDR1 MNHEY, CDR2 SVGAGI. The CDR3 contains 14 residues. CDR3 in amino acids: CASRERGSGEKLFF. Here the CDR3 DNA reads TGTGCCAGCAGGGAGAGGGGGTCAGGTGAAAAACTGTTTTTT.

This clone turned up a few times. The rearrangement uses TRBV2 and TRBJ1-3, with D hard to call. The CDR3 covers 16 residues. The germline V and J ends were trimmed by 0 bases and 5 bases, with 14 bases remaining between them. Germline CDR1 reads SNHLY; CDR2 reads FYNNEI. CDR3 nucleotides: TGTGCCAGCAGTGAAGCGCTTACACTGAACCGAAACACCATATATTTT. The encoded protein is CASSEALTLNRNTIYF.

This chain links TRBV29-1 with TRBJ1-1, with TRBD1 as a possible D gene (6 bases). The CDR3 is made up of 13 amino acids. The V gene lost 6 bases and the J gene lost 0 bases, with 11 bases spanning the gap. Germline CDR1 and CDR2: SQVTM and ANQGSEA. The CDR3 coding sequence is TGCAGCGTGCATGGGGGCATGAACACTGAAGCTTTCTTT. This sequence encodes CSVHGGMNTEAFF.

For this clone: The same CDR3 also results from other DNA sequences found in this sample. J is TRBJ1-3 and V is TRBV9; D uncertain. V was trimmed by 3 bases and J by 4 bases, leaving 5 bases between them. In germline, CDR1 is SGDLS, CDR2 YYNGEE. This CDR3 comprises 12 residues. CDR3 sequence (DNA): TGTGCCAGCAGCGCGTCAGGAAACACCATATATTTT. Translated, it gives CASSASGNTIYF.

The chain employs TRBV11-3 and TRBJ2-7; possibly TRBD1 for D (5 bases). Trimming cost V 4 bases and J 3 bases, with 10 bases left between them. CDR3 length: 13 residues. The V gene's germline CDR1 is SGHNT and CDR2 YENEEA. The CDR3: CASSWGGDYEQYF. The DNA of the CDR3 is TGTGCCAGCAGCTGGGGCGGAGACTACGAGCAGTACTTC.

The CDR3 loop reads CASSLGLNTEAFF. The DNA for the CDR3 is TGTGCCAGCAGTTTGGGCCTGAACACTGAAGCTTTCTTT. This chain uses TRBV6-6 with TRBJ1-1; no clear D gene. V lost 4 bases to trimming and J lost 0 bases, with 6 bases between them. Germline V gene data show CDR1 as MNHNY and CDR2 as SVGAGI (reference sequence). CDR3 length equals 13 residues.

The V call is TRBV5-1, the J call TRBJ1-2; D is possibly TRBD1 (5 bases). Germline loops: CDR1 SGHRS, CDR2 YFSETQ. The CDR3 length is 14 residues. Trimming stripped 5 bases from V and 5 bases from J, with 16 bases between. CDR3 DNA: TGCGCCAGCAGGGACCCACAGGTCGCGTATGGCTACACCTTC. It translates to CASRDPQVAYGYTF. The whole variable domain, remainder taken from reference TRBV5-1 and TRBJ1-2, is KAGVTQTPRYLIKTRGQQVTLSCSPISGHRSVSWYQQTPGQGLQFLFEYFSETQRNKGNFPGRFSGRQFSNSRSEMNVSTLELGDSALYLCASRDPQVAYGYTFGSGTRLTVV.